Included here is one T cell receptor (beta chain) sequence, with context. V dropped 1 base and J dropped 2 bases, with 11 bases sitting between them. CDR1 is ENHRY and CDR2 is SYGVKD in the germline V gene. The CDR3 covers 15 residues. This record belongs to a study of blood T cell repertoires in COVID-19. Profiling relied on immunoSEQ multiplex PCR, and the TCRdb table lists in-frame clones only, not all of them. Among about 230,000 clones listed, roughly 88% were seen once. The receptor comes from a woman aged 40 to 55 who had recovered from COVID-19. Material for sequencing was peripheral blood. The chain uses TRBV10-3 and TRBJ1-1; D gene unclear. Here the CDR3 reads CAISEWAAPNTEAFF. CDR3 bases: TGTGCCATCAGTGAGTGGGCAGCCCCTAACACTGAAGCTTTCTTT.